This is a list of T cell receptor beta chains from one sample in a study of control samples from healthy donors and cancer patients. Profiling relied on immunoSEQ multiplex PCR, and the TCRdb table lists in-frame clones only, not all of them. Of over 45,000 clones listed, roughly nine tenths are singletons. The sample was PBMCs. The receptors here all came from a man aged 40-50 years with colorectal cancer. The conserved cysteine and the conserved F or W are not part of the CDR3 here. A row's size may be missing; if present it is once, few, many or a size class.

clone size: .; J gene: TRBJ2-7; V gene: TRBV12-3/TRBV12-4; CDR3 protein: ASSLHPYEQY
clone size: .; J gene: TRBJ2-7; V gene: TRBV5-1; CDR3 protein: ASSPELASYEQY
clone size: .; J gene: TRBJ2-7; V gene: TRBV28; CDR3 protein: ASTSPIENTYEQY
clone size: .; J gene: TRBJ1-1; V gene: TRBV7-9; CDR3 protein: ASSRGQTTNTEAF
clone size: .; J gene: TRBJ2-6; V gene: TRBV5-1; CDR3 protein: ASIPNSGANVLT
clone size: .; J gene: TRBJ2-7; V gene: TRBV27; CDR3 protein: ASSPGGQGASYEQY
clone size: .; J gene: TRBJ1-5; V gene: TRBV6-6; CDR3 protein: ASSYSRQEGNQPQH
clone size: .; J gene: TRBJ1-5; V gene: TRBV30; CDR3 protein: AWSVGMLGLGPQH
clone size: .; J gene: TRBJ1-3; V gene: TRBV5-1; CDR3 protein: ASSLAGRNTIY
clone size: .; J gene: TRBJ2-1; V gene: TRBV4-1; CDR3 protein: ASRGGTYYSSYNEQF
clone size: .; J gene: TRBJ1-2; V gene: TRBV29-1; CDR3 protein: SVVGGGLNYGYT
clone size: .; J gene: TRBJ2-5; V gene: TRBV9; CDR3 protein: ASSVGLAVGETQY
clone size: .; J gene: TRBJ1-6; V gene: TRBV5-6; CDR3 protein: ASSFSNRDNSPLH
clone size: .; J gene: TRBJ1-6; V gene: TRBV29-1; CDR3 protein: SVTWTGGSPLH
clone size: .; J gene: TRBJ1-1; V gene: TRBV6-6; CDR3 protein: ASSPGGQRSVTEAF
clone size: .; J gene: TRBJ2-7; V gene: TRBV29-1; CDR3 protein: SVQASGRYEQY
clone size: .; J gene: TRBJ2-7; V gene: TRBV28; CDR3 protein: ASHTLGEQY
clone size: .; J gene: TRBJ2-4; V gene: TRBV19; CDR3 protein: ASSTGNIAKNIQY
clone size: few; J gene: TRBJ2-7; V gene: TRBV2; CDR3 protein: ASKIPGYEQY
clone size: .; J gene: TRBJ2-7; V gene: TRBV6-5; CDR3 protein: AAGQLYEQY
clone size: .; J gene: TRBJ2-3; V gene: TRBV7-9; CDR3 protein: ASSSSGRRSDTQY
clone size: .; J gene: TRBJ2-1; V gene: TRBV4-3; CDR3 protein: ASSQGGAREGAYEQF
clone size: .; J gene: TRBJ2-1; V gene: TRBV18; CDR3 protein: ASSPGTSGSGEQF
clone size: .; J gene: TRBJ2-1; V gene: TRBV24-1; CDR3 protein: ATSDRGLAGNYDNEQF
clone size: few; J gene: TRBJ1-6; V gene: TRBV19; CDR3 protein: ASSPKTQQVVSPLH
clone size: .; J gene: TRBJ2-7; V gene: TRBV19; CDR3 protein: ASSMGLPRGEQY
clone size: .; J gene: TRBJ2-1; V gene: TRBV7-2; CDR3 protein: ASTGMGQSYNEQF
clone size: .; J gene: TRBJ2-1; V gene: TRBV5-1; CDR3 protein: ASSLGSSGSYNEQF
clone size: once; J gene: TRBJ2-3; V gene: TRBV11-2; CDR3 protein: ASSFADTQY
clone size: .; J gene: TRBJ2-7; V gene: TRBV5-8; CDR3 protein: ASNTGTRTGEQY
clone size: .; J gene: TRBJ1-5; V gene: TRBV10-2; CDR3 protein: ASRDGGQPQH
clone size: few; J gene: TRBJ2-5; V gene: TRBV27; CDR3 protein: ASSNTGFQETQY
clone size: .; J gene: TRBJ2-7; V gene: TRBV27; CDR3 protein: ASSLLADSSYEQY
clone size: once; J gene: TRBJ2-3; V gene: TRBV5-1; CDR3 protein: ASSLGTSGDTQY
clone size: .; J gene: TRBJ1-2; V gene: TRBV19; CDR3 protein: ASSIGATYGYT